The 13 T cell receptor beta chains listed next were all sequenced from one sample in a study of T cell responses to AZD1222 COVID-19 vaccine. Profiled with immunoSEQ multiplex PCR; TCRdb holds only in-frame clones, not every one. The sample shows roughly 190,000 clones, 93% of them seen only once. The starting material was peripheral blood, obtained on day 0 of AZD1222 vaccination. The receptors derive from an adult in good health.

V usage is TRBV7-9 and J usage is TRBJ1-2; TRBD1 aligns across 7 bases. Germline trimming cut 5 bases from V and 0 bases from J; bases unmatched to any gene: 6. The CDR3 runs 15 residues. The germline gives CDR1 SEHNR, CDR2 FQNEAQ (reference sequence). In DNA, the CDR3 is TGTGCCAGCAGCCACGGACAGGCTTCTAACTATGGCTACACCTTC. It codes for CASSHGQASNYGYTF.

This chain connects TRBV7-9 to TRBJ1-5; 8 nucleotides match TRBD1. The V gene's germline CDR1 is SEHNR and CDR2 FQNEAQ (reference sequence). The CDR3 is 15 residues long. Trimming removed 5 bases from V and 9 bases from J; junction bases left unmatched: 12. Written as DNA, the CDR3 is TGTGCCAGCAGCCCGACAGGGGCCGGATCTTTGCCCCAGCATTTT. It yields the protein CASSPTGAGSLPQHF.

The chain joins TRBV5-1 to TRBJ2-3; D not certain. Germline CDR1 reads SGHRS; CDR2 reads YFSETQ. V dropped 1 base and J dropped 0 bases, with 6 bases sitting between them. This CDR3 is built from 14 residues. The CDR3 is CASSLNPSTDTQYF. Written as DNA, the CDR3 is TGCGCCAGCAGCTTGAACCCTAGCACAGATACGCAGTATTTT.

This clone was observed once. The genes are TRBV7-9 and TRBJ2-1, with no clear D. Deletions cut 0 bases from V and 5 bases from J, with 14 bases between. Germline CDR1 is SEHNR and CDR2 is FQNEAQ (reference sequence). The CDR3 covers 16 residues. The CDR3 reads CASSLAVVNYHNEQFF. In nucleotides, the CDR3 is TGTGCCAGCAGCTTAGCGGTGGTTAACTATCACAATGAGCAGTTCTTC.

This chain joins TRBV27 and TRBJ2-3, with TRBD1 matching 7 bases. Germline CDR1 reads MNHEY; CDR2 reads SMNVEV (reference sequence). V shed 0 bases, J shed 2 bases, and the junction held 2 bases outside the gene matches. There are 15 residues in the CDR3. The CDR3 sequence: CASSLSDRDTDTQYF. DNA for the CDR3: TGTGCCAGCAGTTTATCCGACAGGGACACAGATACGCAGTATTTT.

V and J are TRBV6-5 and TRBJ2-7; D uncertain. The germline gives CDR1 MNHEY, CDR2 SVGAGI. Trimming removed 0 bases from V and 2 bases from J, with 8 bases in between. CDR3 length equals 14 residues. The CDR3 region is CASSYSFATYEQYF. CDR3 nucleotides: TGTGCCAGCAGTTACTCTTTTGCTACCTACGAGCAGTACTTC.

For the CDR3, the DNA is TGTGCCAGCAGGTTCGGGCTAGCGGGAGGGAATGAGCAGTTCTTC. Translated, it gives CASRFGLAGGNEQFF. The chain employs TRBV2 and TRBJ2-1; 12 bases agree with TRBD2. Germline CDR1 SNHLY, CDR2 FYNNEI. The ends lost 6 bases at V and 7 bases at J; junction bases unmatched: 7. This CDR3 contains 15 residues.

The genes are TRBV27 and TRBJ1-3; weak D call: TRBD1 (5 bases). The germline V gene has CDR1 MNHEY and CDR2 SMNVEV (reference sequence). CDR3 length: 14 amino acids. Trimming cost V 6 bases and J 6 bases, with 15 bases left between them. The CDR3: CASRPGGVLNTIYF. DNA of the CDR3: TGTGCCAGCAGACCGGGGGGAGTCCTAAACACCATATATTTT.

This chain joins TRBV6-6 and TRBJ1-4; TRBD1 might be the D (5 bases). V shed 3 bases and J shed 4 bases, with 12 bases lying between them. The CDR3 spans 15 residues. Germline loops: CDR1 MNHNY, CDR2 SVGAGI (reference sequence). CDR3 protein: CASSYRGRDNEKLFF. The CDR3 DNA reads as TGTGCCAGCAGTTATCGGGGACGGGATAATGAAAAACTGTTTTTT.

The chain joins TRBV3-1 (or the pseudogene TRBV3-2) to TRBJ2-7, with D perhaps TRBD1 or TRBD2 (5 bases each). From germline, CDR1 is LGHDT and CDR2 YNNKEL (reference sequence). V was cut by 8 bases and J by 0 bases, with 5 bases left in between. The CDR3 consists of 11 residues. The CDR3 sequence: CASGGSYEQYF. CDR3 in DNA: TGTGCCAGCGGGGGCTCCTACGAGCAGTACTTC.

The chain recombines TRBV11-3 with TRBJ2-3; D may be TRBD1 or TRBD2 (7 bases each). V was cut by 5 bases and J by 2 bases, with 17 bases left in between. Germline-derived CDR1 and CDR2 are SGHNT and YENEEA. The CDR3 sequence is 16 residues long. The CDR3 DNA reads as TGTGCCAGCAGCGCCAGGGGGGGATCGAACACAGATACGCAGTATTTT. This codes for CASSARGGSNTDTQYF.

This clone was counted ten times or more. V is TRBV7-6 and J is TRBJ1-1; D ambiguous. The V and J ends lost 4 bases and 5 bases respectively, with 11 bases between them. CDR1 and CDR2 from the germline V gene are SGHVS and FNYEAQ. The CDR3 runs 13 residues. This CDR3 is CASSSAGITEAFF. CDR3 DNA sequence: TGTGCCAGCAGCTCGGCCGGGATAACTGAAGCTTTCTTT.

The chain links TRBV6-6 to TRBJ2-2; D is undetermined. V lost 11 bases and J lost 7, with 14 bases in between. The germline gives CDR1 MNHNY, CDR2 SVGAGI (reference sequence). The CDR3 runs to 12 residues. The CDR3 here is CAVRPPGGELFF. The CDR3, as DNA: TGTGCCGTACGACCCCCGGGCGGGGAGCTGTTTTTT.